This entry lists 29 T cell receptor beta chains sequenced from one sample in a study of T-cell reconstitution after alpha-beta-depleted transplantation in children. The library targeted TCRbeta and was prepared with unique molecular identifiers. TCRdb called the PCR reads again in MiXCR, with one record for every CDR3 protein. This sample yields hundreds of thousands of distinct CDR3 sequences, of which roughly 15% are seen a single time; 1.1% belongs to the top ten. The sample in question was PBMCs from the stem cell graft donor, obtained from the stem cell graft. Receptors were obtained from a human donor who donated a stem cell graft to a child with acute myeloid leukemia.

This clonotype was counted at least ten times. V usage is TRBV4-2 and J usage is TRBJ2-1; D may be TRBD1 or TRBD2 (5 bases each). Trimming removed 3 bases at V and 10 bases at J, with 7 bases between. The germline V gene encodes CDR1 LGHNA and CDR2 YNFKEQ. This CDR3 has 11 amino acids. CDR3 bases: TGTGCCAGCAGCCAGGGGGACGAGCAGTTCTTC. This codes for CASSQGDEQFF.

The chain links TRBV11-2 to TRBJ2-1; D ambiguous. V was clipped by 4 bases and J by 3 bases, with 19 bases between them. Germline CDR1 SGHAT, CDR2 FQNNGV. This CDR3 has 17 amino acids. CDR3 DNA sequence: TGTGCCAGCAGCTCCCGTGGTGGGGAAAGGAGCTACAATGAGCAGTTCTTC. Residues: CASSSRGGERSYNEQFF.

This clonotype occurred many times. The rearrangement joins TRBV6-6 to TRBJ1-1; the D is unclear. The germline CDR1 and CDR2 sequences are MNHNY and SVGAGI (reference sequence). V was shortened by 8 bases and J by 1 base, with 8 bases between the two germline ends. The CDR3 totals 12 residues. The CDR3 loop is CASGKGNTEAFF. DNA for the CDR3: TGTGCCAGCGGGAAGGGGAACACTGAAGCTTTCTTT.

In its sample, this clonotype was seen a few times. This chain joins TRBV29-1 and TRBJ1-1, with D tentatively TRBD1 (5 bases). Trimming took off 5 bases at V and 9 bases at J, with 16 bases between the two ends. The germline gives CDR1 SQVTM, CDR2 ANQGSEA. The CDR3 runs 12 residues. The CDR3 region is CSVTPGPEKAFF. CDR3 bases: TGCAGCGTTACACCGGGACCGGAAAAAGCTTTCTTT. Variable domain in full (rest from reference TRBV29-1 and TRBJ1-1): SAVISQKPSRDICQRGTSLTIQCQVDSQVTMMFWYRQQPGQSLTLIATANQGSEATYESGFVIDKFPISRPNLTFSTLTVSNMSPEDSSIYLCSVTPGPEKAFFGQGTRLTVV.

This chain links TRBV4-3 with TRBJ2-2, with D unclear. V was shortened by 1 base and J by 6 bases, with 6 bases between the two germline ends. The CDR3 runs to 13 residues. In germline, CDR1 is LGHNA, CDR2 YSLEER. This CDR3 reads CASSQVPPGELFF. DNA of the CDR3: TGCGCCAGCAGCCAAGTACCCCCCGGGGAGCTGTTTTTT.

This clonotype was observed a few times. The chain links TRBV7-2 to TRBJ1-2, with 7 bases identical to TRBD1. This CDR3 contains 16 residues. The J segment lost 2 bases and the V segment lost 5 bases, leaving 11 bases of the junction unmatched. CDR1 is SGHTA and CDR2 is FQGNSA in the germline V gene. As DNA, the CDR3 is TGTGCCAGCAGCCTCAGACTGGGACAGTCCAACTATGGCTACACCTTC. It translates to CASSLRLGQSNYGYTF. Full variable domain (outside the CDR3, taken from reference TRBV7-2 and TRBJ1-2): GAGVSQSPSNKVTEKGKDVELRCDPISGHTALYWYRQSLGQGLEFLIYFQGNSAPDKSGLPSDRFSAERTGGSVSTLTIQRTQQEDSAVYLCASSLRLGQSNYGYTFGSGTRLTVV.

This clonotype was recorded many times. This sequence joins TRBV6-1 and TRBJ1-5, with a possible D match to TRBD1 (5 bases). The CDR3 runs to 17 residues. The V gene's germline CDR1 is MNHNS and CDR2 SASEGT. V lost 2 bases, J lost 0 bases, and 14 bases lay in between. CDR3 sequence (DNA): TGTGCCAGCAGTGAAACGCCGGGGCCTTATAGCAATCAGCCCCAGCATTTT. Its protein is CASSETPGPYSNQPQHF.

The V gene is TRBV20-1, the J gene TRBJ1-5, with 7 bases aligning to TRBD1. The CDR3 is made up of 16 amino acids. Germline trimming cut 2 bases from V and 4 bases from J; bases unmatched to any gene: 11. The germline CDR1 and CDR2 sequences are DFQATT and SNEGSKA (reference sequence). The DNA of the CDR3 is TGCAGTGCTAGACCCAGGGGGGCGAGAATGAATCAGCCCCAGCATTTT. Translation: CSARPRGARMNQPQHF.

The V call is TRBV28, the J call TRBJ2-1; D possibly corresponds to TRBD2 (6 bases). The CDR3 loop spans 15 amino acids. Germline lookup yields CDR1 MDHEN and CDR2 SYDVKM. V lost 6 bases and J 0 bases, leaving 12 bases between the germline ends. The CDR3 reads CASRDGTYSYNEQFF. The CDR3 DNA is TGTGCCAGCAGGGACGGGACTTACTCCTACAATGAGCAGTTCTTC.

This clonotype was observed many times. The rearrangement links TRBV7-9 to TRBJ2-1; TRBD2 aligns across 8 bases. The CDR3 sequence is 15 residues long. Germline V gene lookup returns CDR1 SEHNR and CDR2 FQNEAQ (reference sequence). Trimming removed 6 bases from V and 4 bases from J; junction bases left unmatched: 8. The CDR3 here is CASSPERGPYNEQFF. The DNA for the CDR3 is TGTGCCAGCAGTCCGGAGCGGGGGCCGTACAATGAGCAGTTCTTC.

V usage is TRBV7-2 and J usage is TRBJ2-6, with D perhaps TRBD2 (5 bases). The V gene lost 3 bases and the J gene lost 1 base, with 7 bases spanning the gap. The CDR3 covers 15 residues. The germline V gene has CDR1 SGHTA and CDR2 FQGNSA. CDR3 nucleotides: TGTGCCAGCAGCTTTTCGGGATCTGGGGCCAACGTCCTGACTTTC. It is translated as CASSFSGSGANVLTF.

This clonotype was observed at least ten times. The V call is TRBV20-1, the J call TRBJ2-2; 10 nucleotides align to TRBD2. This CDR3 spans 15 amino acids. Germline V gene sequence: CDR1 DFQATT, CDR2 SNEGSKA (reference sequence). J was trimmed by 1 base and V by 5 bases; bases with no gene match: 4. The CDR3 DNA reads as TGCAGTGCTGCGCGACTAGCGGGGAACACCGGGGAGCTGTTTTTT. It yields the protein CSAARLAGNTGELFF.

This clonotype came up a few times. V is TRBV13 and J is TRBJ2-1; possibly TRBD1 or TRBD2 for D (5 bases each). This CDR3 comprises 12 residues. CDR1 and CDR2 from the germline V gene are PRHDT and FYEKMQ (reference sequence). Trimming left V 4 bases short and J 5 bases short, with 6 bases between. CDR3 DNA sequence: TGTGCCAGCAGCTGGGACCACAATGAGCAGTTCTTC. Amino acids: CASSWDHNEQFF.

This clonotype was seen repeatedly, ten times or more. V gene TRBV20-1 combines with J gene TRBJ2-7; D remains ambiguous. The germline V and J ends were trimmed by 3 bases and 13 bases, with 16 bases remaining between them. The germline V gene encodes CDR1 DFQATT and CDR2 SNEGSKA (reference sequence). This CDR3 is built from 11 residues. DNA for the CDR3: TGCAGTGCTAGTAGGAGTCCTTTCACTTACTTC. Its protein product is CSASRSPFTYF.

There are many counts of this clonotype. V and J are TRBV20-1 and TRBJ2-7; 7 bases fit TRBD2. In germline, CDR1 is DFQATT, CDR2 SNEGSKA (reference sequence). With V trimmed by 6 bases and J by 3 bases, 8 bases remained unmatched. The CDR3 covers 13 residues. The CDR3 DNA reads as TGCAGTGCGCGGGGAGGGGCCAACTACGAGCAGTACGTC. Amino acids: CSARGGANYEQYV.

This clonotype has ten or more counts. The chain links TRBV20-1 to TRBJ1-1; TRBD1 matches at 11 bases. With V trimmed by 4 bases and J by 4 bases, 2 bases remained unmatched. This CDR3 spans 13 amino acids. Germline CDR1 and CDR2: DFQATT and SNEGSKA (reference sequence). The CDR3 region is CSATGQGGTEAFF. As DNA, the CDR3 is TGCAGTGCTACGGGACAGGGGGGCACTGAAGCTTTCTTT.

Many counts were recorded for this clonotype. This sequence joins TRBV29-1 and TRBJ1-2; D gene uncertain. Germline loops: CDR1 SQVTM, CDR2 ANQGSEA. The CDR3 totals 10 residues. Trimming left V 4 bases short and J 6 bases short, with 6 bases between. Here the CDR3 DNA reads TGCAGCGTTGTTTCCAATGGCTACACCTTC. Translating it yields CSVVSNGYTF.

CDR3 sequence: CASSKLAGDNEQFF. CDR3 in DNA: TGCGCCAGCAGCAAACTAGCGGGGGACAATGAGCAGTTCTTC. The gene calls are TRBV5-1 and TRBJ2-1; 11 nucleotides agree with TRBD2. This CDR3 is 14 amino acids long. Unmatched junction bases numbered 2, after V lost 4 bases and J lost 5 bases. Per the germline V gene, CDR1 is SGHRS and CDR2 is YFSETQ.

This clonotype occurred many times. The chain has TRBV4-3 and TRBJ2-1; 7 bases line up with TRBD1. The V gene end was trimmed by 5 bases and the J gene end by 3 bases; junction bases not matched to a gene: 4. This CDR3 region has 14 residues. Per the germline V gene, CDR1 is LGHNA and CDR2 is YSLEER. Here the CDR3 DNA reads TGCGCCAGCAGCGCGGACAGGAACTACAATGAGCAGTTCTTC. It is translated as CASSADRNYNEQFF.

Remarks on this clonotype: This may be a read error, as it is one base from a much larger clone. Written as DNA, the CDR3 is TGTGCCAGGAGTTACCGCCACCCTTACAATGAGCAGTTCTTC. Translated, it gives CARSYRHPYNEQFF. The chain uses TRBV12-3 or TRBV12-4 and TRBJ2-1; D is ambiguous. The CDR3 loop spans 14 amino acids.

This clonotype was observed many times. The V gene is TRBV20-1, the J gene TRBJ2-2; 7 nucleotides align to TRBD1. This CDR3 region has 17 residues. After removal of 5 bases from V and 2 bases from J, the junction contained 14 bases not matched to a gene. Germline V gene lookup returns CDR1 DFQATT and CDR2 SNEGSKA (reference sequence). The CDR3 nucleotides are TGCAGTGCTGGGCGAGCGACCGGGACAGATAACACCGGGGAGCTGTTTTTT. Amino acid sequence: CSAGRATGTDNTGELFF.

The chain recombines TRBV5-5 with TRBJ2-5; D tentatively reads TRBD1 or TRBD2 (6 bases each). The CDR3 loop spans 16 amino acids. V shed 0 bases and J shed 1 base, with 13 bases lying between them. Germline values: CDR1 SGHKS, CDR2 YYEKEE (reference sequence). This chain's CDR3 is CASSLGRRGLQETQYF. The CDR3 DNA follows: TGTGCCAGCAGCTTGGGCCGTCGGGGGCTCCAAGAGACCCAGTACTTC.

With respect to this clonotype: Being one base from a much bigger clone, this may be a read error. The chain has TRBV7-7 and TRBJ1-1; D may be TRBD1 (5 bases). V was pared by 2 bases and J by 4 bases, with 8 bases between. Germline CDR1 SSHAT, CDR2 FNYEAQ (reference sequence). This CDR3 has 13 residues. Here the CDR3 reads CASSLSGTTEAFF. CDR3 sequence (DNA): TGTGCCAGCAGCTTATCAGGGACCACTGAAGCTTTCTTT.

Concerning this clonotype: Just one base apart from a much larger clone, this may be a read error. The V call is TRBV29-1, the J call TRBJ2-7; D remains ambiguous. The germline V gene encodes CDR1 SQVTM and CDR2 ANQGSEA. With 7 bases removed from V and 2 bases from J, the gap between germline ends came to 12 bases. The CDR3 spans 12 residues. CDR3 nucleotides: TGCAGCGCCTCAATCGTGGCCTACGAGCAGTACGTC. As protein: CSASIVAYEQYV.

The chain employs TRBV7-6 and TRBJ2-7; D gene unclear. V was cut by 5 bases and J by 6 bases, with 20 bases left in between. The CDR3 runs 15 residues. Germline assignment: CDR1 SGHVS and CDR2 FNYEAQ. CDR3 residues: CASSPTGRFLSEQYF. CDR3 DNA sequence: TGTGCCAGCAGCCCTACGGGCAGATTCTTGAGCGAGCAGTACTTC.

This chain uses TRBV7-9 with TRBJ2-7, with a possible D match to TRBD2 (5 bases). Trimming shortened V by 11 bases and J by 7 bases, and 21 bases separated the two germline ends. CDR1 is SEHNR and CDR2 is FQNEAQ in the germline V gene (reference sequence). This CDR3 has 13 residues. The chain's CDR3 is CASWRQVAGEQYF. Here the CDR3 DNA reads TGTGCCTCGTGGAGGCAGGTGGCGGGTGAGCAGTACTTC.

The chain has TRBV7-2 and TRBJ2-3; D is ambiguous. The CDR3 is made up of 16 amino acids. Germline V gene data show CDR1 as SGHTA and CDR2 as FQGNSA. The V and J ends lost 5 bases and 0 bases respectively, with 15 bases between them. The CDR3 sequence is CASSEMIIASTDTQYF. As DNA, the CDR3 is TGTGCCAGCAGCGAGATGATAATCGCTAGCACAGATACGCAGTATTTT.

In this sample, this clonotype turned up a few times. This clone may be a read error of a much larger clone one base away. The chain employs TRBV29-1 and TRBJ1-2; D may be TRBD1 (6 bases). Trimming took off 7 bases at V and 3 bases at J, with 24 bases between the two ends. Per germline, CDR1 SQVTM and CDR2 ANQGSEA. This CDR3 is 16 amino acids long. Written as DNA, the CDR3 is TGCAGCGCCGACGAACGGGACACCACAAGGCACTATGGCTACACCTTC. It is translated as CSADERDTTRHYGYTF.

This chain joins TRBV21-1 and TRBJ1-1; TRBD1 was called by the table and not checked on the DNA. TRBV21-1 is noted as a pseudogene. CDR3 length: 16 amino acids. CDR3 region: CASSTRQAVRVTEAFF. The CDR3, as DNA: TGTGCCAGCAGCACAAGACAGGCTGTTAGGGTCACTGAAGCTTTCTTT.